What follows are 13 T cell receptor beta chains derived from one specimen sequenced in a study of Tregs in tolerant kidney transplant recipients. This table comes from immunoSEQ multiplex PCR, and its TCRdb copy is limited to in-frame clones, with some not included. In all, the sample yields about 52,000 clones. Sequencing was performed on CD4+ T cells from blood, taken before the transplant. The source of these receptors is a human donor who received a combined kidney and bone marrow transplant.

As concerns this clone: Sequencing ends 3 residues short of the CDR3 end; the germline J gene provides the rest. V is TRBV7-9 and J is TRBJ1-1; 8 bases align to TRBD1. The CDR3 runs to 13 residues. CDR1 is SEHNR, CDR2 FQNEAQ, per germline (reference sequence). CDR3 loop: CASSVQGVGGAFF. The sequenced CDR3 bases are TGTGCCAGCAGCGTACAGGGGGTCGGAGGG. Drawing the rest from reference TRBV7-9 and TRBJ1-1, the complete variable domain is DTGVSQNPRHKITKRGQNVTFRCDPISEHNRLYWYRQTLGQGPEFLTYFQNEAQLEKSRLLSDRFSAERPKGSFSTLEIQRTEQGDSAMYLCASSVQGVGGAFFGQGTRLTVV.

With regard to this clone: The CDR3 goes on 3 residues after the read ends, and that part is filled in from the germline J gene. The gene calls are TRBV19 and TRBJ1-1; 10 nucleotides align to TRBD1. This CDR3 region has 16 residues. Germline CDR1 and CDR2: LNHDA and SQIVND (reference sequence). V lost 6 bases, J lost 3 bases, and 10 bases stayed unmatched. Partial CDR3 DNA: TGTGCCAGTAGCCTTTCCCGGGGACAGGGGCACACTGAA. Residues: CASSLSRGQGHTE. The full CDR3 sequence reads CASSLSRGQGHTEAFF.

Concerning this clone itself: The read finishes 3 residues shy of the CDR3 end, and the germline J gene is used to complete it. The gene calls are TRBV2 and TRBJ1-1; D not certain. CDR1 and CDR2 (germline): SNHLY, FYNNEI. Trimming left V 2 bases short and J 2 bases short, with 6 bases between. The CDR3 is 13 amino acids. The sequenced CDR3 bases are TGTGCCAGCAGTGAACAGTTTAACACTGAA. This translates into CASSEQFNTE. The full CDR3 protein reads CASSEQFNTEAFF. Variable domain in full (rest from reference TRBV2 and TRBJ1-1): EPEVTQTPSHQVTQMGQEVILRCVPISNHLYFYWYRQILGQKVEFLVSFYNNEISEKSEIFDDQFSVERPDGSNFTLKIRSTKLEDSAMYFCASSEQFNTEAFFGQGTRLTVV.

This clone is classed as medium-sized by frequency. Read data end 3 residues before the CDR3 end; the end is taken from the germline J gene. The rearrangement uses TRBV10-3 and TRBJ2-3, with 7 positions matching TRBD2. The V gene end was trimmed by 3 bases and the J gene end by 0 bases; junction bases not matched to a gene: 0. Germline-derived CDR1 and CDR2 are ENHRY and SYGVKD. The CDR3 covers 14 residues. CDR3 bases read: TGTGCCATCAGTGATAGCGGGAGCACAGATACG. This gives the protein CAISDSGSTDT. The CDR3 reads in full as CAISDSGSTDTQYF.

Points on this clone: The read gets to within 3 residues of the CDR3 end, and the germline J gene fills in the rest. The chain carries TRBV19 and TRBJ2-3; D is unresolved. The CDR3 is 15 amino acids. CDR1 LNHDA and CDR2 SQIVND come from the germline V gene (reference sequence). V dropped 3 bases and J dropped 0 bases, with 10 bases sitting between them. CDR3 DNA (partial): TGTGCCAGTAGTATTGGGCCCGCTAGCACAGATACG. Translating it yields CASSIGPASTDT. The full CDR3 protein is CASSIGPASTDTQYF.

Notes on this clone: The read terminates 3 residues ahead of where the CDR3 ends, so the germline J gene completes it. This chain links TRBV2 with TRBJ1-1; a weak D match, TRBD1 (6 bases). CDR3 length: 13 amino acids. Germline V CDR1 and CDR2: SNHLY, FYNNEI. Partial CDR3 DNA: TGTGCCAGCAGTTCCAGGGGAGGCGAAGTA. It codes for CASSSRGGEV. The entire CDR3 reads CASSSRGGEVAFF.

A remark on this clone: The read comes to an end 3 residues before the CDR3 does, leaving the germline J gene to fill in the end. The V call is TRBV7-9, the J call TRBJ1-1; D call uncertain. The CDR3 extends over 13 amino acids. The germline V gene encodes CDR1 SEHNR and CDR2 FQNEAQ (reference sequence). This CDR3 is CASSLVAQRRAFF. The sequenced part of the CDR3 DNA is TGTGCCAGCAGCTTAGTGGCCCAAAGGCGG.

Concerning this clone itself: The CDR3 is cut off 3 residues early in the read; its end comes from the germline J gene. The chain recombines TRBV29-1 with TRBJ1-2, with 8 positions matching TRBD1. Germline assignment: CDR1 SQVTM and CDR2 ANQGSEA. Germline trimming cut 4 bases from V and 7 bases from J; bases unmatched to any gene: 14. The CDR3 is made up of 15 amino acids. CDR3 DNA, as far as it was read: TGCAGCGTTGCCCCCCCACAAACAGGGGGAGTTGGC. This encodes CSVAPPQTGGVG. From start to end, the CDR3 is CSVAPPQTGGVGYTF.

Concerning this clone itself: The read terminates 3 residues before the CDR3 end, so the remaining end is supplied by the germline J gene. This chain links TRBV19 with TRBJ1-2; no clear D. Trimming removed 1 base from V and 4 bases from J, with 10 bases in between. Germline V gene data show CDR1 as LNHDA and CDR2 as SQIVND (reference sequence). The CDR3 sequence is 14 residues long. The CDR3 DNA, read in part, is TGTGCCAGTAGTATAGTTCCGGGGAGCTATGGC. Protein sequence: CASSIVPGSYG. The entire CDR3 sequence reads CASSIVPGSYGYTF.

Concerning this clone: The read comes to an end 3 residues before the CDR3 does, leaving the germline J gene to fill in the end. V is TRBV29-1 and J is TRBJ2-2; TRBD1 agrees at 8 bases. The length of the CDR3 is 14 residues. Unmatched junction bases numbered 4, after V lost 6 bases and J lost 1 base. The germline CDR1 and CDR2 sequences are SQVTM and ANQGSEA. CDR3 sequence reads: CSVVGQGNTGELFF. CDR3 DNA (partial): TGCAGCGTCGTCGGACAGGGGAACACCGGGGAG.

As for this clone: From the germline J gene comes the end of the CDR3, since the read stops 3 residues before it. The genes are TRBV20-1 and TRBJ2-1; 11 nucleotides align to TRBD2. CDR1 and CDR2 from the germline V gene are DFQATT and SNEGSKA (reference sequence). The CDR3 is made up of 17 amino acids. With V trimmed by 1 base and J by 7 bases, 12 bases remained unmatched. The CDR3 DNA, read in part, is TGCAGTGCTAGAGCGTGGGGTAGCGGGAGGGAGGGGAATGAG. This translates into CSARAWGSGREGNE. The whole CDR3 protein reads CSARAWGSGREGNEQFF.

Points on this clone: The read halts 3 residues ahead of the CDR3 end, with the missing end drawn from the germline J gene. The chain carries TRBV2 and TRBJ2-3, with unresolved D. Germline V gene sequence: CDR1 SNHLY, CDR2 FYNNEI. Trimming shortened V by 10 bases and J by 1 base, and 12 bases separated the two germline ends. The CDR3 spans 13 residues. The CDR3 DNA, read in part, is TGTGCCACCCGCCGCAGTGGCACAGATACG. Amino acid sequence: CATRRSGTDT. The entire CDR3 reads CATRRSGTDTQYF.

This chain's CDR3 is CASSPRGRGADGYTF. CDR3 bases read: TGTGCCAGCAGTCCACGGGGCCGGGGGGCCGATGGC. The rearrangement joins TRBV7-8 to TRBJ1-2; perhaps TRBD1 as D (6 bases). Sequencing ends 3 residues short of the CDR3 end; the germline J gene provides the rest. This CDR3 spans 15 amino acids. The V gene's germline CDR1 is SGHVS and CDR2 FQNEAQ. V lost 6 bases and J 6 bases, leaving 20 bases between the germline ends.